The 27 T cell receptor beta chains listed next were all sequenced from one sample in a study of CD8 T cells in ankylosing spondylitis. Points from the study as a whole: Typical of ankylosing spondylitis blood, it appeared, was a TCR beta motif of several highly homologous variants.

Their specific antigens are unknown. TCRdb used MiXCR to reprocess the 5' RACE reads, holding one entry per CDR3 protein. The data hold some 450,000 distinct CDR3 sequences, with approximately 17% observed a single time. Sequenced: blood, either unsorted or a sorted T cell fraction (not recorded which). The receptors originated from a male donor with ankylosing spondylitis.

The chain uses TRBV20-1 and TRBJ2-2; TRBD2 matches 9 bases. The CDR3 totals 16 residues. Germline V lookup: CDR1 DFQATT, CDR2 SNEGSKA (reference sequence). The ends lost 0 bases at V and 7 bases at J; junction bases unmatched: 9. The CDR3 region has the DNA TGCAGTGCTAGAGATGTGTCTAGCGGGGTAGGCGGGGAGCTGTTTTTT. This codes for CSARDVSSGVGGELFF.

This clonotype was detected a few times. The chain couples TRBV10-3 to TRBJ1-2; TRBD1 might be the D (5 bases). V lost 4 bases and J lost 4, with 16 bases in between. This CDR3 comprises 15 residues. Germline CDR1 and CDR2: ENHRY and SYGVKD. The CDR3 DNA reads TGTGCCATCAGTGGACGGGGGGACGGCACCTATGGCTACACCTTC. Encoded protein: CAISGRGDGTYGYTF.

There are a few counts of this clonotype. The chain links TRBV30 to TRBJ1-5; D is ambiguous. CDR1 is GTSNPN and CDR2 is SVGIG in the germline V gene (reference sequence). V shed 2 bases and J shed 3 bases, with 8 bases lying between them. This CDR3 contains 13 residues. The CDR3 is CAWSPGPNQPQHF. CDR3 DNA sequence: TGTGCCTGGAGTCCCGGCCCCAATCAGCCCCAGCATTTT.

This clonotype was seen only a few times. This sequence joins TRBV9 and TRBJ2-2; D is unresolved. Trimming removed 0 bases from V and 3 bases from J, with 12 bases in between. Germline CDR1 reads SGDLS; CDR2 reads YYNGEE. CDR3 length equals 16 residues. Written as DNA, the CDR3 is TGTGCCAGCAGCGTAGCTAGGGCTGGTGACACCGGGGAGCTGTTTTTT. Translated, it gives CASSVARAGDTGELFF.

The rearrangement links TRBV5-5 to TRBJ2-2; 9 bases match TRBD1. This CDR3 contains 16 residues. The germline V gene has CDR1 SGHKS and CDR2 YYEKEE (reference sequence). V lost 0 bases to trimming and J lost 2 bases; unmatched junction nucleotides: 2. The DNA for the CDR3 is TGTGCCAGCAGCTTGGCGGGACAGGGAAACACCGGGGAGCTGTTTTTT. Protein: CASSLAGQGNTGELFF.

The sample holds many counts of this clonotype. V gene TRBV12-3 or TRBV12-4 combines with J gene TRBJ2-1; D is unclear. The V and J ends lost 3 bases and 4 bases respectively, with 7 bases between them. This CDR3 comprises 13 residues. CDR3: CASSFGMYNEQFF. CDR3 nucleotide sequence: TGTGCCAGCAGTTTCGGAATGTACAATGAGCAGTTCTTC.

The chain is built from TRBV5-1 and TRBJ1-1; D is unresolved. Looked up from germline, CDR1 is SGHRS and CDR2 is YFSETQ. This CDR3 comprises 16 residues. The ends were cut back, 3 bases at V and 1 base at J, with 16 bases in the middle. The CDR3 spells CASSSNPRVKNTEAFF. The CDR3 DNA reads as TGCGCCAGCAGCTCAAACCCCCGGGTTAAGAACACTGAAGCTTTCTTT.

This chain joins TRBV18 and TRBJ1-1; a weak D match, TRBD1 (5 bases). This CDR3 contains 16 residues. Trimming shortened V by 1 base and J by 0 bases, and 12 bases separated the two germline ends. Germline V gives CDR1 KGHSH, CDR2 LQKENI. The CDR3 loop reads CASSPLREGMNTEAFF. In DNA form, the CDR3 reads TGTGCCAGCTCACCACTAAGGGAGGGGATGAACACTGAAGCTTTCTTT.

This clonotype was seen a few times. The chain has TRBV12-3 or TRBV12-4 and TRBJ2-7, with TRBD1 identical over 9 bases. V shed 1 base and J 3 bases; nucleotides not matched to a gene: 4. This CDR3 contains 15 residues. The CDR3 is CASSLGGTGFYEQYF. The CDR3 DNA follows: TGTGCCAGCAGTTTAGGTGGGACAGGGTTCTACGAGCAGTACTTC.

The chain links TRBV20-1 to TRBJ2-5, with 13 nucleotides matching TRBD2. The CDR3 has 14 residues. The ends lost 6 bases at V and 4 bases at J; junction bases unmatched: 5. The germline CDR1 and CDR2 sequences are DFQATT and SNEGSKA (reference sequence). CDR3 residues: CSASRLAGGETQYF. For the CDR3, the DNA is TGCAGTGCCTCGAGACTAGCGGGAGGAGAGACCCAGTACTTC.

This clonotype was detected only a few times. The chain is built from TRBV12-3 or TRBV12-4 and TRBJ2-1, with TRBD2 matching 10 bases. The length of the CDR3 is 15 residues. The ends lost 7 bases at V and 6 bases at J; junction bases unmatched: 9. The CDR3 DNA reads TGTGCCAGCACCCGCCAGCGGGAGGGGCGCAATGAGCAGTTCTTC. This encodes CASTRQREGRNEQFF.

The chain joins TRBV7-2 to TRBJ2-1, with D hard to call. V was pared by 0 bases and J by 7 bases, with 10 bases between. CDR1 and CDR2 (germline): SGHTA, FQGNSA. This CDR3 has 14 amino acids. CDR3 in DNA: TGTGCCAGCAGCTTAGCGGGGTCATTGAATGAGCAGTTCTTC. Protein: CASSLAGSLNEQFF.

The J gene is TRBJ1-2, the V gene TRBV6-1; 12 bases match TRBD1. The CDR3 loop spans 14 amino acids. CDR1 and CDR2 from the germline V gene are MNHNS and SASEGT. Trimming cost V 9 bases and J 8 bases; bases outside gene matches: 10. The chain's CDR3 is CASQPGQGAGGYTF. CDR3 nucleotides: TGTGCCAGTCAACCGGGACAGGGGGCGGGGGGCTACACCTTC.

This clonotype was seen only a few times. The V gene is TRBV29-1, the J gene TRBJ2-5, with no clear D. Trimming pared 8 bases from V and 4 bases from J, leaving 11 bases between. CDR1 and CDR2 (germline): SQVTM, ANQGSEA. The CDR3 runs to 11 residues. Here the CDR3 reads CSPLRGETQYF. The CDR3 coding sequence is TGCAGCCCACTCCGAGGAGAGACCCAGTACTTC. Supplemented by reference TRBV29-1 and TRBJ2-5, the full variable domain reads SAVISQKPSRDICQRGTSLTIQCQVDSQVTMMFWYRQQPGQSLTLIATANQGSEATYESGFVIDKFPISRPNLTFSTLTVSNMSPEDSSIYLCSPLRGETQYFGPGTRLLVL.

The rearrangement links TRBV5-1 to TRBJ2-7, with D possibly being TRBD2 (5 bases). Germline V gene lookup returns CDR1 SGHRS and CDR2 YFSETQ. With 1 base removed from V and 2 bases from J, the gap between germline ends came to 16 bases. This CDR3 has 16 residues. CDR3 DNA sequence: TGCGCCAGCAGCTTGATGCTTGGCGGGCCCCCCTACGAGCAGTACTTC. Translating gives CASSLMLGGPPYEQYF.

V and J are TRBV11-2 and TRBJ2-7, with D possibly TRBD2 on 6 matching bases. Between the trimmed V and J ends, which lost 4 bases and 0 bases, there was a span of 10 bases. This CDR3 is built from 14 residues. CDR1 and CDR2 from the germline V gene are SGHAT and FQNNGV. In nucleotides, the CDR3 is TGTGCCAGCAGCTCGGACTACTCCTCCTACGAGCAGTACTTC. It specifies CASSSDYSSYEQYF.

This clonotype has more than one count but fewer than ten. This chain joins TRBV7-2 and TRBJ2-2; the D is unclear. Looked up from germline, CDR1 is SGHTA and CDR2 is FQGNSA. The CDR3 consists of 14 residues. The V end lost 5 bases, the J end lost 7 bases, and 14 bases lay between the germline ends. The CDR3 reads CASSARVVSGELFF. Written as DNA, the CDR3 is TGTGCCAGCAGCGCTAGGGTAGTTAGCGGGGAGCTGTTTTTT.

The chain couples TRBV5-1 to TRBJ1-1; 7 positions match TRBD1. Germline loops: CDR1 SGHRS, CDR2 YFSETQ. The CDR3 totals 24 residues. With V trimmed by 3 bases and J by 1 base, 33 bases remained unmatched. CDR3 amino acids: CASSSWRGTGVLRSGDLGNTEAFF. CDR3 in DNA: TGCGCCAGCAGCTCCTGGAGGGGAACAGGGGTTCTACGATCAGGGGATTTAGGGAACACTGAAGCTTTCTTT.

This clonotype was seen a handful of times. This sequence joins TRBV7-2 and TRBJ1-5; tentative D call: TRBD1 (5 bases). The V end was cut by 4 bases, the J end by 0 bases, with 10 bases between. Germline CDR1 reads SGHTA; CDR2 reads FQGNSA. There are 15 residues in the CDR3. In DNA, the CDR3 is TGTGCCAGCAGCTCCGGGGGGGGTAGCAATCAGCCCCAGCATTTT. Encoded protein: CASSSGGGSNQPQHF.

This clonotype was seen a few times. The V call is TRBV6-2 or TRBV6-3, the J call TRBJ2-7; 9 nucleotides align to TRBD1. Trimming cost V 0 bases and J 3 bases; bases outside gene matches: 6. The CDR3 covers 16 residues. Per germline, CDR1 MNHEY and CDR2 SVGEGT. CDR3 bases: TGTGCCAGCAGTTACTCGGGACAGGGAGCGTTCTACGAGCAGTACTTC. Translated: CASSYSGQGAFYEQYF.

The CDR3 DNA reads as TGTGCCAGCAGTGAAAGGGTTAGCGGGAGGGCCAGTCAAGAGACCCAGTACTTC. This codes for CASSERVSGRASQETQYF. The chain links TRBV2 to TRBJ2-5; 11 bases are shared with TRBD2. CDR1 is SNHLY and CDR2 is FYNNEI in the germline V gene. The J segment lost 2 bases and the V segment lost 2 bases, leaving 10 bases of the junction unmatched. The CDR3 is 18 amino acids.

The chain is built from TRBV7-3 and TRBJ2-1; TRBD2 matches 10 bases. Germline trimming cut 5 bases from V and 6 bases from J; bases unmatched to any gene: 4. This CDR3 region has 14 residues. CDR1 is SGHTA and CDR2 is FQGTGA in the germline V gene. This CDR3 is CASSPAGGPNEQFF. The CDR3 nucleotides are TGTGCCAGCAGCCCAGCGGGGGGGCCCAATGAGCAGTTCTTC.

V gene TRBV6-1 combines with J gene TRBJ1-1; D is undetermined. Looked up from germline, CDR1 is MNHNS and CDR2 is SASEGT. The CDR3 contains 14 residues. With 3 bases removed from V and 6 bases from J, the gap between germline ends came to 14 bases. CDR3 nucleotide sequence: TGTGCCAGCAGTGATAGGCTCGGGTTACCTGAAGCTTTCTTT. Translation gives CASSDRLGLPEAFF.

CDR3 region: CASSLNRGVTDTQYF. The CDR3 nucleotides read TGTGCCAGCAGCTTAAACAGGGGAGTCACAGATACGCAGTATTTT. This chain uses TRBV7-3 with TRBJ2-3, with TRBD1 matching over 7 bases. CDR1 is SGHTA, CDR2 FQGTGA, per germline. The CDR3 is made up of 15 amino acids. After removal of 1 base from V and 2 bases from J, the junction contained 3 bases not matched to a gene.

This clonotype came up once. The CDR3 DNA follows: TGTGCCAGCAGCCCTTACCAAGGGGGGCGGTCTAGCACAGATACGCAGTATTTT. This gives the protein CASSPYQGGRSSTDTQYF. V gene TRBV9 combines with J gene TRBJ2-3; D possibly uses TRBD1 or TRBD2 (6 bases each). Germline lookup yields CDR1 SGDLS and CDR2 YYNGEE. The V and J ends lost 4 bases and 0 bases respectively, with 21 bases between them. The CDR3 sequence is 18 residues long.

This clonotype has ten or more counts. The chain carries TRBV5-1 and TRBJ1-1; D is perhaps TRBD1 (6 bases). The CDR3 has 16 residues. V lost 4 bases and J 2 bases, leaving 18 bases between the germline ends. Germline values: CDR1 SGHRS, CDR2 YFSETQ. This chain's CDR3 is CASSRGAGAGNTEAFF. In DNA form, the CDR3 reads TGCGCCAGCAGCAGGGGCGCAGGGGCCGGTAACACTGAAGCTTTCTTT.

The chain uses TRBV12-3 or TRBV12-4 and TRBJ2-2; 12 bases match TRBD2. J gave up 8 bases and V 3 bases, and 4 bases lay outside the gene matches. The length of the CDR3 is 15 residues. The CDR3 sequence: CASSFTSGGIGELFF. In DNA form, the CDR3 reads TGTGCCAGCAGTTTCACTAGCGGGGGGATAGGGGAGCTGTTTTTT.